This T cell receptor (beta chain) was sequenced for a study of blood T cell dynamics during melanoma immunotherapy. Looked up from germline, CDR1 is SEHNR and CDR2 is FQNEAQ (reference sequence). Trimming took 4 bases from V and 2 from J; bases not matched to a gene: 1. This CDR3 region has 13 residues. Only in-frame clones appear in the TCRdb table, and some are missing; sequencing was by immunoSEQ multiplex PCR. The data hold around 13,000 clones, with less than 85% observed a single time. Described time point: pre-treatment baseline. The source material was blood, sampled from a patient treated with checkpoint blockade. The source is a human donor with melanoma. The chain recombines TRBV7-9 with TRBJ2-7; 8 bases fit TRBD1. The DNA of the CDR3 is TGTGCCAGCAGCTGGACAGGGACCTACGAGCAGTACTTC. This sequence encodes CASSWTGTYEQYF.